These T cell receptor beta chains were read from a single sample in a study of blood T cell repertoires in COVID-19. Sequencing was performed with immunoSEQ multiplex PCR; in TCRdb, only in-frame clones are kept and a portion is missing. Here the sample spans some 50,000 clones, about 85% being singletons. Material for sequencing was PBMCs or T cells enriched from blood (not recorded which). Every receptor here comes from a woman between 45 and 65 years old who had recovered from COVID-19. CDR3s include the opening cysteine and the closing phenylalanine or tryptophan. A D gene is named only where the DNA matches it firmly. Rows give clone size only sometimes, using once, few, many, or a class for an expanded clone.

V	D	J	size	CDR3	DNA
TRBV27	-	TRBJ2-7	-	CASSPRTEVSYEQYF	TGTGCCAGCAGTCCCCGGACAGAGGTATCCTACGAGCAGTACTTC
TRBV7-9	-	TRBJ2-3	-	CASSDTEGVDTQYF	TGTGCCAGCAGCGACACCGAGGGAGTTGATACGCAGTATTTT
TRBV18	-	TRBJ1-2	once	CASSKDRQAHNTF	TGTGCCAGCTCCAAGGACCGACAGGCCCACAACACCTTC
TRBV18	-	TRBJ2-5	-	CASSEASSEETQYF	TGTGCCAGCTCAGAGGCGTCCTCGGAGGAGACCCAGTACTTC
TRBV11-2	-	TRBJ1-2	-	CASSFSSDSNYGYTF	TGTGCCAGCAGCTTTTCTTCGGACAGCAACTATGGCTACACCTTC
TRBV7-2	TRBD2	TRBJ2-7	-	CASAAGIYYEQYF	TGTGCCAGTGCAGCGGGGATTTACTACGAGCAGTACTTC
TRBV10-3	-	TRBJ1-6	-	CAISEGGYNSPLHF	TGTGCCATCAGTGAAGGCGGCTATAATTCACCCCTCCACTTT
TRBV28	-	TRBJ2-1	-	CASSYGSQSATFPYNEQFF	TGTGCCAGCAGTTACGGTTCACAGTCCGCGACGTTCCCTTACAATGAGCAGTTCTTC
TRBV7-9	TRBD2	TRBJ2-5	-	CASSLYSGGARETQYF	TGTGCCAGCAGCTTATATAGCGGGGGGGCCCGGGAGACCCAGTACTTC
TRBV3-1/TRBV3-2	-	TRBJ1-2	-	CASSQDLGGYTF	TGTGCCAGCAGCCAAGATCTGGGCGGCTACACCTTC
TRBV9	TRBD2	TRBJ2-1	-	CASSVGGTELAELTREQFF	TGTGCCAGCAGCGTAGGAGGTACGGAGCTAGCGGAACTCACCAGGGAGCAGTTCTTC
TRBV24-1	-	TRBJ2-1	-	CATSDQGSYEQFF	TGTGCCACCAGTGATCAGGGTTCGTATGAGCAGTTCTTC
TRBV11-2	TRBD1	TRBJ1-1	-	CASRWVKGGSNTEAFF	TGTGCCAGCAGGTGGGTGAAAGGGGGCTCGAACACTGAAGCTTTCTTT
TRBV28	TRBD1	TRBJ2-7	-	CASSSGTGEVGEQYF	TGTGCCAGCAGTTCCGGGACAGGGGAAGTAGGCGAGCAGTACTTC
TRBV7-9	-	TRBJ1-4	-	CASSLVRGEKLFF	TGTGCCAGCAGCTTAGTCAGGGGTGAAAAACTGTTTTTT
TRBV25-1	-	TRBJ2-2	-	CASSESVGELFF	TGTGCCAGCAGTGAATCGGTCGGGGAGCTGTTTTTT